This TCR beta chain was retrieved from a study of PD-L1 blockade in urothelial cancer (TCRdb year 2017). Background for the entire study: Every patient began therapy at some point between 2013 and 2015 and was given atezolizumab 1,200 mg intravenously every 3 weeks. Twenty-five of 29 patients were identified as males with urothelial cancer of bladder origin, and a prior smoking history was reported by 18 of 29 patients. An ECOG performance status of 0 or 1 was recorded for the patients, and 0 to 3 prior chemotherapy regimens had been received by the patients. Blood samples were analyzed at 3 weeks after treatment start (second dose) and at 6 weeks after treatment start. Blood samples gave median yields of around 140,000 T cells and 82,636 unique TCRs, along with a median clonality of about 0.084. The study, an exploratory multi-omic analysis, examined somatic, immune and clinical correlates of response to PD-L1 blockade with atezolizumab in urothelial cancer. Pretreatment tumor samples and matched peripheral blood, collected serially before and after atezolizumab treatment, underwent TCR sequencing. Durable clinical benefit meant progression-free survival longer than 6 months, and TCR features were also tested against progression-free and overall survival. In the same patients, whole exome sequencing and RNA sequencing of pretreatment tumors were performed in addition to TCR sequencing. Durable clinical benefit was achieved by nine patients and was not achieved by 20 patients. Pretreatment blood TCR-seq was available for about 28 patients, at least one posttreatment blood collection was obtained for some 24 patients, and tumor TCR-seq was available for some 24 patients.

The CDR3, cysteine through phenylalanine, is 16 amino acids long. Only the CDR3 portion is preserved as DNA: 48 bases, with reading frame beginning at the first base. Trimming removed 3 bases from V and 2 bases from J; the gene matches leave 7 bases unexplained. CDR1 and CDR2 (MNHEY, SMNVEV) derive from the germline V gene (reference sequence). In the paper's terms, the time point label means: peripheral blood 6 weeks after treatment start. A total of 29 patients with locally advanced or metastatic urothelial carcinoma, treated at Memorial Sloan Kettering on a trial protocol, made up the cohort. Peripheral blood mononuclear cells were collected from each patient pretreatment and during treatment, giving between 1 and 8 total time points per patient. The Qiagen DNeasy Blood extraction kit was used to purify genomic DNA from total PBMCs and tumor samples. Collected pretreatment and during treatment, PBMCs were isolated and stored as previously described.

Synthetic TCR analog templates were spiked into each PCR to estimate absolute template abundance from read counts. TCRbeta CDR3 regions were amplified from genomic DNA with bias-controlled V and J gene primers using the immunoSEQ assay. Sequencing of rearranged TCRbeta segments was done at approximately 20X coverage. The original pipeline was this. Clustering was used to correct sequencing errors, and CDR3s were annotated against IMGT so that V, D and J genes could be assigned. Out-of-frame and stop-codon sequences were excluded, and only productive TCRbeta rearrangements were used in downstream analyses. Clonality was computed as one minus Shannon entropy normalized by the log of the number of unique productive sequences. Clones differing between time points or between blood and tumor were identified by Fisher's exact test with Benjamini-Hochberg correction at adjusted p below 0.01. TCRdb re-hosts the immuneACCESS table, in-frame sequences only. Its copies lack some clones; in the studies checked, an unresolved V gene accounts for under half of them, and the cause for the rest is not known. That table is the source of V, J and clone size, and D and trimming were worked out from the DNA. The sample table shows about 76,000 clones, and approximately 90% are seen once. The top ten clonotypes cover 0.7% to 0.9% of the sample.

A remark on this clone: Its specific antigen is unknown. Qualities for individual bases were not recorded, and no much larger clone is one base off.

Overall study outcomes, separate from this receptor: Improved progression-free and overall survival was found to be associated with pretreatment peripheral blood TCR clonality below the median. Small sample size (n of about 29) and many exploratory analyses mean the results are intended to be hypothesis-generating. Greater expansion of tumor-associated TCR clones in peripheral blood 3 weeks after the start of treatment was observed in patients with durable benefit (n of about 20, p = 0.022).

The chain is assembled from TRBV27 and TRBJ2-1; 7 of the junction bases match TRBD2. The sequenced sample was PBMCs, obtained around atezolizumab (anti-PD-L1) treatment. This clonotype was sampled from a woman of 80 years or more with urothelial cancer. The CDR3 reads CASSFAREGPYNEQFF. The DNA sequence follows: TGTGCCAGCAGTTTCGCGAGGGAGGGCCCCTACAATGAGCAGTTCTTC.